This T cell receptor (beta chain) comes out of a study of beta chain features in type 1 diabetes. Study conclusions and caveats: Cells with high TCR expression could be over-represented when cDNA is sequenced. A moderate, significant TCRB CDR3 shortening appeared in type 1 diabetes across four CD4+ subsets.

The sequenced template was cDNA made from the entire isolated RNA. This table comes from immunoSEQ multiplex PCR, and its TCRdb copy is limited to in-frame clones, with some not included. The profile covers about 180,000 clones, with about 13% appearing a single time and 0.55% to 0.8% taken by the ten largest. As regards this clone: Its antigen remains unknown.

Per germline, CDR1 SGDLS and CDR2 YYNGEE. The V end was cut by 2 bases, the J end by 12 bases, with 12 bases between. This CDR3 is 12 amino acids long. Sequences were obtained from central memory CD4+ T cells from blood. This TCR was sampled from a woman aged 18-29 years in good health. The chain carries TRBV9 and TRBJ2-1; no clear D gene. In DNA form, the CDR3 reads TGTGCCAGCAGCGTTGCAGCGAATCCGCAGTTCTTC. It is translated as CASSVAANPQFF.